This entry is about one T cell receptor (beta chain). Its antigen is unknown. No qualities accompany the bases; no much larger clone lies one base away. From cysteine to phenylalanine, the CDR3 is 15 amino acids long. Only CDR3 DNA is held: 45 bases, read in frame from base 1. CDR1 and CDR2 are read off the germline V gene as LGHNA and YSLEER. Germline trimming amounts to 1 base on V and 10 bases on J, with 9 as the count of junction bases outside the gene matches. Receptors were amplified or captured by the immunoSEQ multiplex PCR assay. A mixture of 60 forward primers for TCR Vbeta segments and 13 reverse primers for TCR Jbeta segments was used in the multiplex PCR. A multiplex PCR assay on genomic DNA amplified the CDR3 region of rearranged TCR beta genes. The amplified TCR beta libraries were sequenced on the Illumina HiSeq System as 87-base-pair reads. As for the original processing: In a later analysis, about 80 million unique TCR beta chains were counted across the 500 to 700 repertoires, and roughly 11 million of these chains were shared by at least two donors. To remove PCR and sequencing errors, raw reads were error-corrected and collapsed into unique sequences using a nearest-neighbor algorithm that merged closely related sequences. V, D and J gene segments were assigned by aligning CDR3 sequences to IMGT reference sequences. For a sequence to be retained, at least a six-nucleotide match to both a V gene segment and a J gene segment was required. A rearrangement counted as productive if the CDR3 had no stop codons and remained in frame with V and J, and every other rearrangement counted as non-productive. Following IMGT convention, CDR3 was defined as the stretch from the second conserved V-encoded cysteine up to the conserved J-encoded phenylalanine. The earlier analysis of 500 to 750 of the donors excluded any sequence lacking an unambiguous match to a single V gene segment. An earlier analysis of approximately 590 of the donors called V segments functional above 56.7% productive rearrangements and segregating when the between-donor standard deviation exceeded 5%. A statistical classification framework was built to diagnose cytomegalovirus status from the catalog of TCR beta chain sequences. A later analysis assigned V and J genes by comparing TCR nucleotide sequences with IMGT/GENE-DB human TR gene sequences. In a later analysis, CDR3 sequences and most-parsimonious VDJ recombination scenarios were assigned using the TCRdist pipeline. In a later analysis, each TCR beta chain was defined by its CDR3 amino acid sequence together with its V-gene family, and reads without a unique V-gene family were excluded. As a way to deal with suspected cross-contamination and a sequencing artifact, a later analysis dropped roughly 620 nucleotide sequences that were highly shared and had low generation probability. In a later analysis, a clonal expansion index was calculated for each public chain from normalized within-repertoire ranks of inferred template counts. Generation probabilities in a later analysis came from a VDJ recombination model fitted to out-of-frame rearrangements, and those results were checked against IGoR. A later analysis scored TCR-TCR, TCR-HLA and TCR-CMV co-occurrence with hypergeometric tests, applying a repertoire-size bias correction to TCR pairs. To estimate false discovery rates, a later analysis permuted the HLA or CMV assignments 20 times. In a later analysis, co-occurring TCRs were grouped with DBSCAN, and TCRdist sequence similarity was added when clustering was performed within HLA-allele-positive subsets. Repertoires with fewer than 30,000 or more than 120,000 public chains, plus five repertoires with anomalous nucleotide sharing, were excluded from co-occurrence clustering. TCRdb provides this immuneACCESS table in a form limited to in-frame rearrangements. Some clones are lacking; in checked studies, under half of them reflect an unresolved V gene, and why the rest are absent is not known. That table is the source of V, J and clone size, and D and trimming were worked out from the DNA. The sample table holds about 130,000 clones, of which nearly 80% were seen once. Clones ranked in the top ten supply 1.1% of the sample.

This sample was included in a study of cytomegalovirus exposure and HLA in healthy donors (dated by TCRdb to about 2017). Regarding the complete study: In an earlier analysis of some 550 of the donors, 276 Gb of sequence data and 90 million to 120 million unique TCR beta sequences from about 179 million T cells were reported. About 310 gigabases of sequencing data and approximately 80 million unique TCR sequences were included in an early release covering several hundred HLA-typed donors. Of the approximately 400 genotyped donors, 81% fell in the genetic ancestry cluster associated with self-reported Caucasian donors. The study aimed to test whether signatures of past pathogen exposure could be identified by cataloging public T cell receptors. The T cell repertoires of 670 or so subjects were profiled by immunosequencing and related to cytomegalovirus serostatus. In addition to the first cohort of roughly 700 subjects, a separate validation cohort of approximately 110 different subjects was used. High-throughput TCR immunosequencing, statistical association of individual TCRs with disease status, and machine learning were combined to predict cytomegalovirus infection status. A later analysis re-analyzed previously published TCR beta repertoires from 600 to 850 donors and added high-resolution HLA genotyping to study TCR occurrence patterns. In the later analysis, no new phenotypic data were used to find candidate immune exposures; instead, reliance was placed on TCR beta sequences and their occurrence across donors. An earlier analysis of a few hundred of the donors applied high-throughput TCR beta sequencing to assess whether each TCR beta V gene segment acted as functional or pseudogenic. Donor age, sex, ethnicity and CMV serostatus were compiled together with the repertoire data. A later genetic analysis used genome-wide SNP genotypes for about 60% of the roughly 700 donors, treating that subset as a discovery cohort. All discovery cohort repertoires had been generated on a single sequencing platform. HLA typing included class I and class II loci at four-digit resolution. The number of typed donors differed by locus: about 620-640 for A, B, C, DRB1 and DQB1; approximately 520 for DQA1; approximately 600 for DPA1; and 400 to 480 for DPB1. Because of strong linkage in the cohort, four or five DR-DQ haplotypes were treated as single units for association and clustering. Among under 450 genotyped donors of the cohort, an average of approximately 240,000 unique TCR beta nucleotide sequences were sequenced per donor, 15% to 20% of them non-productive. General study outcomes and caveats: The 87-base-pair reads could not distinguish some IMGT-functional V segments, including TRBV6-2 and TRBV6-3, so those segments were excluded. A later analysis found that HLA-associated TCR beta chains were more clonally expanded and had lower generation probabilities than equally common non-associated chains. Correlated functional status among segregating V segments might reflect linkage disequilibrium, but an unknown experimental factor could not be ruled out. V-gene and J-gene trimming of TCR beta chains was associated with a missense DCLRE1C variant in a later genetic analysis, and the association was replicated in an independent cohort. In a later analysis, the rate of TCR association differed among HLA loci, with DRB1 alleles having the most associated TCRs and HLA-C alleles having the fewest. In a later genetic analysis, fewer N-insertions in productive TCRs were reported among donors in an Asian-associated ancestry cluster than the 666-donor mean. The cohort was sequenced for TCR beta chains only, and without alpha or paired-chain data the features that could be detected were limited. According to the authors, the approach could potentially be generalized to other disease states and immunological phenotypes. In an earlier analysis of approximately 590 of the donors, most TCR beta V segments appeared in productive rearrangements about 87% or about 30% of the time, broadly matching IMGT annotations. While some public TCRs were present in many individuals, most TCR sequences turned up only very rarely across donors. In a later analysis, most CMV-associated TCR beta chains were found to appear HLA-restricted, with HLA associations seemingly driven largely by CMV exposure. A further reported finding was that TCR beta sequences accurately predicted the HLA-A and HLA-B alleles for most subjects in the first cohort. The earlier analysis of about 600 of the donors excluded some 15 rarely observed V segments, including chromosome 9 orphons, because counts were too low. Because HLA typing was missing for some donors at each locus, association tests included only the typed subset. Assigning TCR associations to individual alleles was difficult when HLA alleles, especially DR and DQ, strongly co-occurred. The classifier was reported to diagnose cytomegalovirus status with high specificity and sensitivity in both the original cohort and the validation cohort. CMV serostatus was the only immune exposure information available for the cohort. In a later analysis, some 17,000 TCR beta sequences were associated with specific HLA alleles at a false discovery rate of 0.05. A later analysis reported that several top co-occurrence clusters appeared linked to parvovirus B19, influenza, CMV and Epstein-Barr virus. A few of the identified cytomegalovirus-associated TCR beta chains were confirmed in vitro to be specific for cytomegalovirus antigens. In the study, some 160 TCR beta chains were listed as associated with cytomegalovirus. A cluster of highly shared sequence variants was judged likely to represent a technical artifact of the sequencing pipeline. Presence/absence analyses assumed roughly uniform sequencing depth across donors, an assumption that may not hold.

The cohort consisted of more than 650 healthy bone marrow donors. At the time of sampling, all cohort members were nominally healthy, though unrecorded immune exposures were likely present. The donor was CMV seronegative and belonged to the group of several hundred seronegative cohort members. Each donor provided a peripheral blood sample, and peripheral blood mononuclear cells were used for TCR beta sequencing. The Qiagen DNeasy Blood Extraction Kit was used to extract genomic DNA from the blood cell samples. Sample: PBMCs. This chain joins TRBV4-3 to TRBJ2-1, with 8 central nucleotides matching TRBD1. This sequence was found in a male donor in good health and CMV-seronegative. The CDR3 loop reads CASSQGRQGLGEQFF. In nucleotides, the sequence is TGCGCCAGCAGCCAAGGGAGACAGGGGCTCGGCGAGCAGTTCTTC.